This T cell receptor (beta chain) stems from a study of cytomegalovirus exposure and HLA in healthy donors. Findings of the study overall: Highest at DRB1 and lowest at HLA-C, TCR association rates differed among HLA loci in a later analysis. Some V segments, including TRBV6-2 and TRBV6-3, were excluded as indistinguishable. Rare TCR sequences predominated, though certain public TCRs were found in many donors.

Per germline, CDR1 SGHTA and CDR2 FQGTGA. The CDR3 sequence is 15 residues long. Trimming removed 2 bases from V and 3 bases from J; junction bases left unmatched: 3. Vbeta (60) and Jbeta (13) primers were used in the PCR. Sequencing was performed with immunoSEQ multiplex PCR; in TCRdb, only in-frame clones are kept and a portion is missing. The sample has approximately 170,000 clones, less than 85% seen once. On this clone: Its antigen is not known.

V usage is TRBV7-3 and J usage is TRBJ2-1; TRBD1 matches at 8 bases. The clonotype comes from a young man in good health and CMV-seropositive. The source material was PBMCs. Here the CDR3 reads CASSLSGGHYNEQFF. CDR3 DNA sequence: TGTGCCAGCAGCTTATCAGGGGGCCACTACAATGAGCAGTTCTTC.